This T cell receptor (beta chain) was identified during a study of shared clonotypes between healthy human individuals. TCRdb's table, derived via immunoSEQ multiplex PCR, lists solely in-frame clones and lacks some. Of about 2.3 million clones listed, around 92% are singletons. The receptor was derived from a man between 18 and 29 years old in good health. Some clones in this sample may be carry-over from other donors' samples. The material sequenced was naive CD4+ T cells from PBMCs. Sample subset: CD45RA+ positively selected.

The CDR3 sequence is CASSVGQGPLRETQYF. CDR3 nucleotide sequence: TGTGCCAGCAGCGTGGGACAGGGCCCGTTGCGGGAGACCCAGTACTTC. The chain joins TRBV9 to TRBJ2-5; 9 bases match TRBD1. Germline lookup yields CDR1 SGDLS and CDR2 YYNGEE. J gave up 5 bases and V 2 bases, and 10 bases lay outside the gene matches. The CDR3 loop spans 16 amino acids. Full variable domain (outside the CDR3, taken from reference TRBV9 and TRBJ2-5): DSGVTQTPKHLITATGQRVTLRCSPRSGDLSVYWYQQSLDQGLQFLIQYYNGEERAKGNILERFSAQQFPDLHSELNLSSLELGDSALYFCASSVGQGPLRETQYFGPGTRLLVL.